Shown below are 2 T cell receptor beta chains from a single sample sequenced in a study of T cell responses to AZD1222 COVID-19 vaccine. The table came from immunoSEQ multiplex PCR; TCRdb's copy has only in-frame clones and leaves some out. The sample lists about 120,000 clones, roughly nine tenths seen once, with around 2.4% in the top ten. The sample consisted of peripheral blood, taken on day 0 of AZD1222 vaccination. The origin of the receptors is an adult in good health.

The rearrangement links TRBV10-3 to TRBJ2-7; the D gene is possibly TRBD1 (7 bases). The CDR3 loop spans 15 amino acids. Germline V gives CDR1 ENHRY, CDR2 SYGVKD. V lost 6 bases to trimming and J lost 2 bases, with 17 bases between them. CDR3 sequence: CAISAGRQGTYEQYF. The CDR3 bases are TGTGCCATCAGCGCGGGACGACAGGGAACCTACGAGCAGTACTTC.

Comments on this clone: Because the CDR3's place on the DNA is in doubt, the DNA is left out and the CDR3 is given as listed by TCRdb. The chain has TRBV30 and TRBJ1-5; no check of the table's D call, TRBD1, against the DNA was made. CDR1 and CDR2 from the germline V gene are GTSNPN and SVGIG (reference sequence). The CDR3 length equals 11 residues, ends included. The CDR3 region is CAWGLGAPEHF.